Listed here is a single T cell receptor (beta chain). The sample belongs to a study of blood T cells in healthy people across ages. A second PCR, run for about 7 to 11 cycles, used a sample-barcoded 5' primer plus a J-beta primer mix. TCRdb reanalysed the 5' RACE reads using MiXCR and keeps one entry per CDR3 protein. The data hold approximately 810,000 distinct CDR3 sequences, with about 37% observed a single time. The CDR3 consists of 15 residues. Germline CDR1 DFQATT, CDR2 SNEGSKA (reference sequence). V gave up 1 base and J gave up 5 bases, with 15 bases separating them. What was sequenced was blood. The clonotype was recovered from a young man in good health. The rearrangement joins TRBV20-1 to TRBJ2-1; the D call may be TRBD1 or TRBD2 (6 bases each). The CDR3 DNA reads TGCAGTGCTAGAGGTAGAGGGGGGAAAAACAATGAGCAGTTCTTC. Its protein is CSARGRGGKNNEQFF.